What follows are 22 T cell receptor beta chains derived from one specimen sequenced in a study of metastatic and nonmetastatic thyroid tumors. No patient had received any treatment before thyroid surgery. TCRdb redid the clone calls on the PCR reads using MiXCR. The repertoire includes about 38,000 clones, approximately 51% of them detected once, and about 24% sits in the top ten. The sample consisted of tumor tissue. The source of these receptors is a male donor with papillary thyroid cancer or a benign thyroid nodule (not recorded which). Some clones in this sample may be carry-over from other donors' samples.

This chain links TRBV5-1 with TRBJ2-3; no clear D. CDR1 is SGHRS and CDR2 is YFSETQ in the germline V gene. The V end was cut by 0 bases, the J end by 3 bases, with 8 bases between. The CDR3 has 14 residues. For the CDR3, the DNA is TGCGCCAGCAGCTTGGACTTACCGACAGATACGCAGTATTTT. As protein: CASSLDLPTDTQYF.

This clone was recorded a few times. J is TRBJ1-4 and V is TRBV24-1, with D possibly TRBD1 on 6 matching bases. The germline CDR1 and CDR2 sequences are KGHDR and SFDVKD. The CDR3 runs to 14 residues. Deletions cut 5 bases from V and 5 bases from J, with 11 bases between. The CDR3 sequence is CATSAQGQNEKLFF. In DNA, the CDR3 is TGTGCCACCAGTGCGCAGGGACAAAATGAAAAACTGTTTTTT.

This clone was counted at least ten times. V usage is TRBV6-1 and J usage is TRBJ1-4; TRBD1 might be the D (6 bases). The germline V gene encodes CDR1 MNHNS and CDR2 SASEGT. The V end was cut by 7 bases, the J end by 2 bases, with 11 bases between. This CDR3 contains 14 residues. In DNA, the CDR3 is TGTGCCAGCAACACAGGGTCTACTAATGAAAAACTGTTTTTT. Encoded protein: CASNTGSTNEKLFF.

The V and J genes are TRBV11-2 and TRBJ2-7; D gene unclear. Trimming took 1 base from V and 2 from J, leaving 21 bases between them. Germline V gene data show CDR1 as SGHAT and CDR2 as FQNNGV. This CDR3 spans 18 amino acids. In DNA form, the CDR3 reads TGTGCCAGCAGCTTAGGTGGGCCAAGATTAAGCGCGACCTACGAGCAGTACTTC. Translating it yields CASSLGGPRLSATYEQYF.

In its sample, this clone was seen many times. The rearrangement joins TRBV24-1 to TRBJ2-3, with D tentatively TRBD1 (5 bases). CDR3 size: 14 residues. Germline V gives CDR1 KGHDR, CDR2 SFDVKD. Trimming took off 4 bases at V and 10 bases at J, with 17 bases between the two ends. This CDR3 is CATSEGRASKPQYF. In DNA, the CDR3 is TGTGCCACCAGTGAGGGCAGGGCATCGAAGCCGCAGTATTTT.

This clone was detected a few times. J is TRBJ1-2 and V is TRBV5-1; the D is unclear. V was pared by 5 bases and J by 4 bases, with 12 bases between. There are 13 residues in the CDR3. The germline gives CDR1 SGHRS, CDR2 YFSETQ. The CDR3 DNA reads as TGCGCCAGCAGTTTGACGGGAAGCTATGGCTACACCTTC. Encoded protein: CASSLTGSYGYTF.

On this clone: One junction end disagrees with the germline gene, perhaps due to a read error. The chain has TRBV7-3 and TRBJ2-6, with D tentatively TRBD2 (5 bases). The CDR3 is 16 residues long. CDR1 SGHTA and CDR2 FQGTGA come from the germline V gene. The CDR3 DNA reads as TGTGCCATCAGCCGGACTGCAGGCTCTTGGGCCAACGTCCTGACTTTC. Its translation: CAISRTAGSWANVLTF.

The table lists this clone with a count of one. This chain links TRBV5-1 with TRBJ2-7; TRBD1 is a possible D gene (5 bases). The CDR3 has 14 amino acids. Looked up from germline, CDR1 is SGHRS and CDR2 is YFSETQ. Trimming pared 5 bases from V and 5 bases from J, leaving 17 bases between. CDR3 sequence (DNA): TGCGCCAGCAGTACCGACAGTTCCCTAGACGAGCAGTACTTC. Translation gives CASSTDSSLDEQYF.

The chain joins TRBV4-1 to TRBJ2-7, with a weak D call TRBD1 (6 bases). This CDR3 is built from 15 residues. Germline-derived CDR1 and CDR2 are MGHRA and YSYEKL. V was cut by 1 base and J by 6 bases, with 16 bases left in between. CDR3 nucleotide sequence: TGCGCCAGCAGCCAAGGGGACATACCCCCACTCGAGCAGTACTTC. The encoded protein is CASSQGDIPPLEQYF.

This chain links TRBV20-1 with TRBJ2-7; D is possibly TRBD1 (5 bases). Germline values: CDR1 DFQATT, CDR2 SNEGSKA (reference sequence). V dropped 3 bases and J dropped 2 bases, with 14 bases sitting between them. The CDR3 contains 14 residues. The CDR3 reads CSASTPQGTYEQYF. The CDR3 coding sequence is TGCAGTGCTAGCACCCCGCAGGGTACCTACGAGCAGTACTTC.

The V and J genes are TRBV20-1 and TRBJ2-2, with D perhaps TRBD2 (10 bases). Trimming shortened V by 2 bases and J by 8 bases, and 33 bases separated the two germline ends. CDR3 length: 20 amino acids. CDR1 and CDR2 (germline): DFQATT, SNEGSKA (reference sequence). CDR3 sequence (DNA): TGCAGTGCTAGAATCCCGGGACAGGGACTTACTAGCGGGAAATCTGGGGAGCTGTTTTTT. Encoded protein: CSARIPGQGLTSGKSGELFF.

This chain joins TRBV20-1 and TRBJ2-3; D uncertain. Germline CDR1 reads DFQATT; CDR2 reads SNEGSKA (reference sequence). The CDR3 sequence is 16 residues long. Trimming took off 2 bases at V and 0 bases at J, with 15 bases between the two ends. The CDR3 loop reads CSARSSGGTSTDTQYF. CDR3 nucleotide sequence: TGCAGTGCTAGAAGTAGTGGCGGAACAAGCACAGATACGCAGTATTTT.

This clone was seen more than once but under ten times. The chain uses TRBV6-1 and TRBJ1-2; D call uncertain. Germline V gene sequence: CDR1 MNHNS, CDR2 SASEGT. The ends were cut back, 2 bases at V and 0 bases at J, with 10 bases in the middle. This CDR3 spans 15 amino acids. The CDR3 loop is CASSESTVANYGYTF. CDR3 nucleotide sequence: TGTGCCAGCAGTGAATCGACCGTAGCTAACTATGGCTACACCTTC.

This clone occurred a few times. The genes are TRBV6-1 and TRBJ1-1; D perhaps matches TRBD1 (5 bases). The CDR3 contains 14 residues. Trimming took 3 bases from V and 1 from J, leaving 9 bases between them. Germline CDR1 and CDR2: MNHNS and SASEGT. CDR3 sequence reads: CASSDRVENTEAFF. The CDR3 DNA reads as TGTGCCAGCAGTGACAGGGTCGAGAACACTGAAGCTTTCTTT.

The V gene is TRBV5-1, the J gene TRBJ2-1, with 7 nucleotides matching TRBD2. The CDR3 is 15 residues long. V lost 4 bases, J lost 0 bases, and 4 bases stayed unmatched. CDR1 and CDR2 from the germline V gene are SGHRS and YFSETQ. As DNA, the CDR3 is TGCGCCAGCAGCCTAATAGCGGGCTCCTACAATGAGCAGTTCTTC. It encodes CASSLIAGSYNEQFF.

This clone turned up a few times. This chain uses TRBV6-1 with TRBJ2-2; 8 nucleotides match TRBD2. The CDR3 totals 14 residues. Germline lookup yields CDR1 MNHNS and CDR2 SASEGT. J lost 5 bases, V lost 7 bases, and 6 bases had no gene match. CDR3 sequence: CASTSSGGTGELFF. CDR3 DNA: TGTGCCAGCACCTCGTCGGGGGGGACCGGGGAGCTGTTTTTT.

This clone showed up many times. A much bigger clone sits one base away, suggesting this may be a read error. Other nucleotide sequences in the sample specify the same CDR3. The rearrangement joins TRBV28 to TRBJ2-3; D is undetermined. The V and J ends lost 6 bases and 2 bases respectively, with 6 bases between them. CDR1 is MDHEN and CDR2 is SYDVKM in the germline V gene. There are 12 residues in the CDR3. The CDR3 protein is CASSRLTDTQYF. CDR3 nucleotide sequence: TGTGCCAGCAGCCGCCTCACAGATACGCAGTATTTT.

The rearrangement joins TRBV20-1 to TRBJ1-4, with 8 bases matching TRBD1. Losses at the gene ends were 0 bases for V and 7 bases for J; bases not matched to a gene: 4. The CDR3 length is 14 residues. Germline V gene sequence: CDR1 DFQATT, CDR2 SNEGSKA (reference sequence). This CDR3 is CSARDRTGSEKLFF. CDR3 coding DNA: TGCAGTGCTAGAGATCGGACAGGGAGTGAAAAACTGTTTTTT.

The genes are TRBV5-1 and TRBJ2-2; 13 bases line up with TRBD2. In germline, CDR1 is SGHRS, CDR2 YFSETQ. After removal of 4 bases from V and 4 bases from J, the junction contained 7 bases not matched to a gene. CDR3 length: 17 residues. The CDR3 is CASSERTSGSITGELFF. In DNA form, the CDR3 reads TGCGCCAGCAGCGAGCGGACTAGCGGGAGCATCACCGGGGAGCTGTTTTTT.

The rearrangement links TRBV18 to TRBJ1-2; D is uncertain. V lost 2 bases, J lost 6 bases, and 7 bases lay in between. The CDR3 is 12 amino acids. The germline CDR1 and CDR2 sequences are KGHSH and LQKENI. DNA of the CDR3: TGTGCCAGCTCACCAGGGAGGGATGGCTACACCTTC. Protein product: CASSPGRDGYTF.

This sequence joins TRBV11-3 and TRBJ2-1; D is unclear. Trimming removed 5 bases at V and 7 bases at J, with 9 bases between. CDR1 and CDR2 (germline): SGHNT, YENEEA. There are 12 residues in the CDR3. For the CDR3, the DNA is TGTGCCAGCAGCGCCGATCGAAATGAGCAGTTCTTC. Its protein is CASSADRNEQFF. The variable domain in full, completed from reference TRBV11-3 and TRBJ2-1, reads EAGVVQSPRYKIIEKKQPVAFWCNPISGHNTLYWYLQNLGQGPELLIRYENEEAVDDSQLPKDRFSAERLKGVDSTLKIQPAELGDSAVYLCASSADRNEQFFGPGTRLTVL.

The sample holds a few counts of this clone. The rearrangement links TRBV27 to TRBJ2-7; possibly TRBD1 or TRBD2 for D (5 bases each). Deletions cut 7 bases from V and 3 bases from J, with 22 bases between. This CDR3 comprises 16 residues. The germline gives CDR1 MNHEY, CDR2 SMNVEV (reference sequence). Written as DNA, the CDR3 is TGTGCCAGCATTTCGCCCTCGGGACGAATCATCTACGAGCAGTACTTC. As protein: CASISPSGRIIYEQYF.